A selection of T cell receptor beta chains follows, all from one sample in a study of T cells after yellow fever vaccination. TCRdb reprocessed the 5' RACE reads with MiXCR, giving one entry per CDR3 protein. The sample records about 120,000 distinct CDR3 sequences, 7.5% to 10% being singletons. Material: CD8+ T cells sorted from PBMCs, obtained on the day of the yellow fever booster vaccination. Source of these receptors: a man aged 18-30 years who received the YFV17D yellow fever vaccine. Both conserved end residues are trimmed from each CDR3. Fields, in order: V gene, D gene, CDR3 protein. D genes are given only for firm matches.

v_gene: TRBV5-5
d_gene: NA
CDR3aa: ASSKWADVVELF

v_gene: TRBV24-1
d_gene: NA
CDR3aa: ATSDPPRGYNEQF

v_gene: TRBV6-5
d_gene: NA
CDR3aa: ASSALLPGEKLF

v_gene: TRBV7-9
d_gene: NA
CDR3aa: ASSLVGGRNEQF

v_gene: TRBV7-3
d_gene: NA
CDR3aa: ASSDGVEAF

v_gene: TRBV25-1
d_gene: TRBD1
CDR3aa: ASSPGQAEQY

v_gene: TRBV12-3/TRBV12-4
d_gene: NA
CDR3aa: ASSFQGRSTDTQY

v_gene: TRBV29-1
d_gene: NA
CDR3aa: SARTVYNEQF

v_gene: TRBV12-5
d_gene: NA
CDR3aa: ASGLDREDDEQY

v_gene: TRBV7-6
d_gene: TRBD1
CDR3aa: ASSLGTGGDTEAF

v_gene: TRBV14
d_gene: NA
CDR3aa: ASSRRATEAF

v_gene: TRBV19
d_gene: NA
CDR3aa: ASSIGQTNSNQPQH

v_gene: TRBV12-3/TRBV12-4
d_gene: TRBD1
CDR3aa: ASSPGQGIPYEQY